This is a list of T cell receptor beta chains from one sample in a study of OX40 agonist ivuxolimab in advanced cancers. Measured with immunoSEQ multiplex PCR; TCRdb has only the in-frame clones, and not every one. This sample has roughly 69,000 clones; about four fifths occur once, and the top ten carry about 9.4%. The source was CD4+ or CD8+ T cells sorted from blood, collected in a trial of the OX40 agonist ivuxolimab. The receptor source for this set is an adult with an advanced solid tumor such as melanoma, head and neck, liver or kidney cancer. Each CDR3 is given with its conserved first and last residue.

v_gene | CDR3aa
TRBV4-2 | CASSQGGLAGRNEQFF
TRBV12-1 | CASSFAGTARIQETQYF
TRBV9 | CASSVGVTDTQYF
TRBV7-2 | CASRFPGQRYNSPLHF
TRBV11-3 | CASSLDRIGSYEQYF
TRBV29-1 | CSAAKLAGGTDTQYF
TRBV4-3 | CASSRNRGGGYGYTF
TRBV14 | CASSQRVRSEQYF
TRBV5-1 | CASSLGDVAGNTIYF
TRBV14 | CASSQSHIYGYTF
TRBV5-1 | CASRQLTGASTDTQYF
TRBV7-3 | CASSLGASGSFGDTQYF
TRBV10-3 | CAISDTGQGVLQPQHF
TRBV4-3 | CASSGQGNSPLHF
TRBV2 | CASSDASSNQPQHF
TRBV14 | CASSQDHSPQPDF
TRBV5-4 | CASSLGLQGIGYGYTF
TRBV4-3 | CASSQDIGGLVYEQYF
TRBV18 | CASSIGRGEQFF
TRBV30 | CAWSNAVTNEKLFF
TRBV21-1 | CASTPGGQGVLRVNTEAFF
TRBV28 | CASSPGTGHTEAFF
TRBV7-9 | CASSSQGRSYNSPLHF
TRBV5-1 | CASYRGDSNTGELFF
TRBV7-2 | CASSLLGASTDTQYF
TRBV4-3 | CASSQEGGLDTEAFF
TRBV10-2 | CASSESGTASNYGYTF
TRBV7-2 | CASSPSEWQFF
TRBV7-8 | CASSLTVNTEAFF
TRBV7-9 | CASSSTGNNQPQHF
TRBV30 | CAWSSLYVGGAETQYF
TRBV2 | CASRLGREGYNEQFF
TRBV29-1 | CTGQGLDTEAFF
TRBV18 | CASSPEAQGGTEAFF
TRBV7-9 | CASSLEGRTEAFF
TRBV19 | CASTVQGSDIQYF
TRBV27 | CASRGQGGNQPQHF
TRBV6-5 | CASSFRGGEQYF
TRBV19 | CASSTPNGDTQYF
TRBV7-2 | CASSSQGDGELFF